The clone carrying this TCR beta chain was counted at least ten times. The data originate from a study of T cells in Graves' hyperthyroidism and ophthalmopathy. V was trimmed by 1 base and J by 2 bases, leaving 7 bases between them. Per germline, CDR1 DFQATT and CDR2 SNEGSKA (reference sequence). The CDR3 covers 13 residues. Together with thyroid ultrasound, orbital computed tomography, serum thyroxine and TRAb, clinical symptoms were used for diagnoses. Authors of the study amplified TCR beta CDR3 regions from RNA transcripts. The HTBI set primed first-round TCR CDR3 RT-PCR. TCRdb ran MiXCR on the multiplex PCR reads and lists one entry per CDR3 protein. The sample carries a few hundred thousand distinct CDR3 sequences, over 15% recorded once.

This TCR was recovered from a woman aged 60-75 years with Graves' ophthalmopathy. The rearrangement links TRBV20-1 to TRBJ2-3; D is perhaps TRBD2 (5 bases). Source material: blood. The chain's CDR3 is CSARARVTDTQYF. The CDR3 bases are TGCAGTGCTAGAGCGCGGGTCACAGATACGCAGTATTTT.